Listed below are T cell receptor beta chains from one sample, sequenced in a study of T cells in Graves' hyperthyroidism and ophthalmopathy. In TCRdb, the multiplex PCR reads were re-called with MiXCR into one record per CDR3 protein. Of hundreds of thousands of distinct CDR3 sequences listed, approximately 18% were seen once; the top ten hold approximately 37%. Sequenced: blood. These receptors all stem from a man aged 50 or older with Graves' ophthalmopathy. Each CDR3 is given with its conserved first and last residue. The D gene is left open where the match is weak. Clone size, where shown, is once, few, many, or a class for clones that have expanded.

V gene	D gene	J gene	clone size	CDR3 DNA	CDR3 protein
TRBV6-1	-	TRBJ2-7	few	TGTGCCAGCACCCCCCAAACCGTTCCCTACGAGCAGTACTTC	CASTPQTVPYEQYF
TRBV11-2	-	TRBJ2-4	many	TGTGCCAGCAGCTCCGGAAGGAAAAACATTCAGTACTTC	CASSSGRKNIQYF
TRBV19	-	TRBJ2-4	-	TGTGCCAGTAGTCCTCGGGATGGTGCCTTACAAAAAAACATTCAGTACTTC	CASSPRDGALQKNIQYF
TRBV6-6	TRBD1	TRBJ1-2	few	TGTGCCAGCAGTTACTCCCTCTCCCTCGCCGGGACAGCCCATAACTATGGCTACACCTTC	CASSYSLSLAGTAHNYGYTF
TRBV28	-	TRBJ2-2	-	TGTGCCAGCAGTTTCTCGATGGGAACCGGGGAGCTGTTTTTT	CASSFSMGTGELFF
TRBV7-9	-	TRBJ2-7	many	TGTGCCAGCAGCCCAGGGCCACCTTCCTACGAGCAGTACTTC	CASSPGPPSYEQYF
TRBV5-6	-	TRBJ2-5	few	TGTGCCAGCAGTCAACTCCCGGGACTTTCGGAAGAGACCCAGTACTTC	CASSQLPGLSEETQYF
TRBV10-3	TRBD2	TRBJ2-7	few	TGTGCCATCAGGGGGACTAGCGGGGTCGAGCAGTACTTC	CAIRGTSGVEQYF
TRBV6-1	TRBD2	TRBJ2-1	-	TGTGCCAGCAGCCCAAGGACTAGCGGGGATTACAATGAGCAGTTCTTC	CASSPRTSGDYNEQFF
TRBV24-1	TRBD2	TRBJ2-1	-	TGTGCCACCAGTGATCGGACTAGCGGGAGCCTCTATGAGCAGTTCTTC	CATSDRTSGSLYEQFF
TRBV24-1	-	TRBJ2-3	few	TGTGCCACCAGTGTCTCGACCACAGATACGCAGTATTTT	CATSVSTTDTQYF
TRBV20-1	-	TRBJ2-2	-	TGCAGTGCTCGGGGTACAGGGTTTGGGACTCCCCTCACCGGGGAGCTGTTTTTT	CSARGTGFGTPLTGELFF
TRBV20-1	TRBD1	TRBJ2-6	-	TGCAGTGCTAGTAACGACTACCCCGGGACAGGGGGAGCTGGGGCCAACGTCCTGACTTTC	CSASNDYPGTGGAGANVLTF
TRBV29-1	TRBD2	TRBJ2-7	many	TGCAGCGTTCGCCTAGCGGGAGGTATAACGGGGCAGTACTTC	CSVRLAGGITGQYF
TRBV5-4	TRBD1	TRBJ1-2	-	TGTGCCAGCAGCTTGACAGGGGAAGGTATCGGTGGCTACACCTTC	CASSLTGEGIGGYTF
TRBV20-1	TRBD2	TRBJ2-3	many	TGCAGTGCTAGTGAACTAGCGGGAGGTAACACAGATACGCAGTATTTT	CSASELAGGNTDTQYF
TRBV5-1	TRBD1	TRBJ2-1	-	TGCGCCAGCCAGGACAGGGGAGTCGACAATGAGCAGTTCTTC	CASQDRGVDNEQFF
TRBV6-6	-	TRBJ1-5	few	TGTGCCAGCAGTTACTCGGCAGGGTGGGATAGCAATCAGCCCCAGCATTTT	CASSYSAGWDSNQPQHF
TRBV7-3	-	TRBJ2-1	few	TGTGCCAGCAGCGCTACAACTCCGGCGGTGCTGAATGAGCAGTTCTTC	CASSATTPAVLNEQFF
TRBV7-2	-	TRBJ2-3	many	TGTGCCAGCAGCTTCATGCGCACAGATACGCAGTATTTT	CASSFMRTDTQYF
TRBV11-2	-	TRBJ2-7	many	TGTGCCAGCCTAGGACTACTAGGGGAGCAGTACTTC	CASLGLLGEQYF
TRBV28	-	TRBJ1-1	many	TGTGCCAGCAGTTTACTCGGGACGCGGGCCGGAGCTTTCTTT	CASSLLGTRAGAFF
TRBV5-1	-	TRBJ1-1	many	TGCGCCAGCAGCCCGGGACTTCTGAACACTGAAGCTTTCTTT	CASSPGLLNTEAFF
TRBV2	TRBD2	TRBJ2-7	-	TGTGCCAGCAATGGACTAGCGGGAGGAGGCTCCTACGAGCAGTACTTC	CASNGLAGGGSYEQYF
TRBV5-1	TRBD2	TRBJ2-1	many	TGCGCCAGCAGCATGACTAGCGGAAGTAACAATGAGCAGTTCTTC	CASSMTSGSNNEQFF
TRBV7-3	TRBD2	TRBJ2-3	few	TGTGCCAGCAGCCCGAGTGGCGGGAGCGCAGATACGCAGTATTTT	CASSPSGGSADTQYF
TRBV5-6	-	TRBJ1-4	-	TGTGCCAGCAGCTTGAAGGGCAGGCCTAATGAAAAACTGTTTTTT	CASSLKGRPNEKLFF
TRBV28	TRBD1	TRBJ2-7	-	TGTGCCAGCAGACCCAACGGACAGGGGACTAACGAGCAGTACTTC	CASRPNGQGTNEQYF
TRBV2	-	TRBJ2-7	many	TGTGCCAGCAGTGGTATAGGGGGAAGCGAGCAGTACTTC	CASSGIGGSEQYF
TRBV3-1	TRBD1	TRBJ2-5	many	TGTGCCAGCAGCCAAGTCCAAGCCAGGGGGCGCGGGGTTCGCGGAGAGACCCAGTACTTC	CASSQVQARGRGVRGETQYF
TRBV12-3/TRBV12-4	TRBD2	TRBJ2-1	many	TGTGCCAGCAGGGGACTAGCGGGAGTGGTTGAGCAGTTCTTC	CASRGLAGVVEQFF